The 11 T cell receptor beta chains in this list originate from one sample, sequenced in a study of chemoradiotherapy in HPV16-positive cancers. Assay used: immunoSEQ multiplex PCR; TCRdb lists only in-frame clones, some missing. The repertoire holds 17,000 or so clones, around 70% seen once, with less than 9.5% in the top ten. The material was tumor tissue, obtained from a patient who underwent chemoradiotherapy. The source is a human donor with HPV-associated anogenital cancer.

By share of the sample, this clone is medium-sized (0.01 to 0.1%). V gene TRBV4-1 combines with J gene TRBJ2-7; the D is unclear. V was trimmed by 1 base and J by 1 base, leaving 8 bases between them. The CDR3 sequence is 14 residues long. CDR1 is MGHRA and CDR2 is YSYEKL in the germline V gene. CDR3 amino acids: CASSQVQRSYEQYF. Written as DNA, the CDR3 is TGCGCCAGCAGCCAAGTCCAGCGTTCCTACGAGCAGTACTTC.

The sample holds a few counts of this clone. The chain has TRBV9 and TRBJ2-5; D is unclear. Germline assignment: CDR1 SGDLS and CDR2 YYNGEE. Between the trimmed V and J ends, which lost 1 base and 2 bases, there was a span of 15 bases. There are 16 residues in the CDR3. CDR3 nucleotide sequence: TGTGCCAGCAGCGTAAGGGTGGGCCAACATCAAGAGACCCAGTACTTC. It is translated as CASSVRVGQHQETQYF.

The CDR3 coding sequence is TGTGCCAGCAGGATCGGCGGGACAGCTAATTACGAGCAGTACTTC. This gives the protein CASRIGGTANYEQYF. The chain recombines TRBV28 with TRBJ2-7; D possibly corresponds to TRBD1 (7 bases). Germline lookup yields CDR1 MDHEN and CDR2 SYDVKM. The V and J ends lost 6 bases and 4 bases respectively, with 19 bases between them. The CDR3 is 15 residues long.

The chain is built from TRBV10-3 and TRBJ1-1; 7 bases align to TRBD1. Germline lookup yields CDR1 ENHRY and CDR2 SYGVKD. Unmatched junction bases numbered 7, after V lost 3 bases and J lost 6 bases. CDR3 length: 14 residues. The CDR3 is CAISEAGGKAEAFF. DNA for the CDR3: TGTGCCATCAGTGAAGCAGGGGGGAAGGCTGAAGCTTTCTTT.

The rearrangement joins TRBV7-9 to TRBJ1-2, with 9 bases lining up with TRBD1. The CDR3 length is 14 residues. CDR1 and CDR2 (germline): SEHNR, FQNEAQ (reference sequence). With 3 bases clipped from V and 4 bases from J, the junction kept 3 bases outside the gene matches. In DNA, the CDR3 is TGTGCCAGCAGCTTCACAGGGGGCTCCTATGGCTACACCTTC. It specifies CASSFTGGSYGYTF.

V is TRBV4-1 and J is TRBJ2-1, with D unresolved. Germline CDR1 and CDR2: MGHRA and YSYEKL. Trimming took 0 bases from V and 5 from J, leaving 5 bases between them. This CDR3 region has 13 residues. The CDR3 nucleotides read TGCGCCAGCAGCCAAGATTGGGACAATGAGCAGTTCTTC. Translating gives CASSQDWDNEQFF.

This clone was counted a single time. V gene TRBV28 combines with J gene TRBJ1-1; D perhaps matches TRBD1 (5 bases). This CDR3 is built from 15 residues. The V end lost 4 bases, the J end lost 4 bases, and 16 bases lay between the germline ends. The germline V gene has CDR1 MDHEN and CDR2 SYDVKM. The CDR3 DNA is TGTGCCAGCAGTTCATTACAGGCCTTCTTCACTGAAGCTTTCTTT. Residues: CASSSLQAFFTEAFF. The full variable domain, its missing parts supplied by reference TRBV28 and TRBJ1-1, is DVKVTQSSRYLVKRTGEKVFLECVQDMDHENMFWYRQDPGLGLRLIYFSYDVKMKEKGDIPEGYSVSREKKERFSLILESASTNQTSMYLCASSSLQAFFTEAFFGQGTRLTVV.

The gene calls are TRBV7-9 and TRBJ2-7, with a possible D match to TRBD2 (5 bases). The CDR3 sequence is 12 residues long. The germline V gene encodes CDR1 SEHNR and CDR2 FQNEAQ (reference sequence). V lost 5 bases and J lost 1, with 6 bases in between. CDR3 DNA: TGTGCCAGCAGCCCGGGGTCCTACGAGCAGTACTTC. Translation: CASSPGSYEQYF.

This clone came up a few times. CDR3 in amino acids: CASSYVEGTEAFF. The CDR3 coding sequence is TGTGCCAGCAGTTACGTCGAGGGGACTGAAGCTTTCTTT. The rearrangement links TRBV6-5 to TRBJ1-1; maybe TRBD1 (5 bases). The V end lost 2 bases, the J end lost 5 bases, and 9 bases lay between the germline ends. The CDR3 sequence is 13 residues long. Germline-derived CDR1 and CDR2 are MNHEY and SVGAGI.

The CDR3 region is CASSQTYSDSGANVLTF. The DNA of the CDR3 is TGTGCCAGCAGCCAGACGTACAGTGACTCTGGGGCCAACGTCCTGACTTTC. The V call is TRBV7-9, the J call TRBJ2-6; D is undetermined. Germline-derived CDR1 and CDR2 are SEHNR and FQNEAQ (reference sequence). The CDR3 sequence is 17 residues long. Trimming took 5 bases from V and 0 from J, leaving 14 bases between them.

The V gene is TRBV5-4, the J gene TRBJ2-3, with a possible D match to TRBD1 (6 bases). The ends were cut back, 2 bases at V and 2 bases at J, with 9 bases in the middle. The CDR3 consists of 14 residues. CDR1 and CDR2 from the germline V gene are SGHNT and YYREEE (reference sequence). CDR3 residues: CASSFPGVTDTQYF. The CDR3 DNA reads TGTGCCAGCAGCTTCCCAGGGGTCACAGATACGCAGTATTTT.